Sequencing of this T cell receptor beta chain was carried out in a study of cytomegalovirus exposure and HLA in healthy donors. Study-level results: TCR beta V- and J-gene trimming, according to a later analysis, was linked to a missense DCLRE1C variant. Some V segments, including TRBV6-2 and TRBV6-3, were excluded as indistinguishable. According to an earlier analysis, most TCR beta V segments yielded productive rearrangements about 90% or about 30% of the time.

Vbeta (60) and Jbeta (13) primers were used in the PCR. Method: immunoSEQ multiplex PCR; TCRdb's copy keeps in-frame clones and lacks some. This repertoire shows about 150,000 clones, about four fifths found once; its top ten account for less than 9%. Points on this clone: The antigen is undetermined.

Germline V gives CDR1 MNHEY, CDR2 SMNVEV (reference sequence). Between the trimmed V and J ends, which lost 0 bases and 2 bases, there was a span of 8 bases. The CDR3 runs to 14 residues. The origin of this receptor is a man under 40 in good health and CMV-seropositive. J is TRBJ2-7 and V is TRBV27, with D unresolved. Material for sequencing was PBMCs. CDR3: CASSLSQSPYEQYF. In nucleotides, the CDR3 is TGTGCCAGCAGTTTATCACAGAGCCCCTACGAGCAGTACTTC.